This T cell receptor (beta chain) originates from a study of beta chain features in type 1 diabetes. Points from the study as a whole: PCR might show a preference for shorter templates, equally across patients and controls. Moderate but significant shortening of TCRB CDR3s was recorded in all four CD4+ subsets from Type 1 diabetes patients. Type 1 diabetes patients had fewer VDJ junction insertions and more deletions.

Sort purity for all populations was recorded as exceeding 98%. Germline V gene sequence: CDR1 SEHNR, CDR2 FQNEAQ (reference sequence). The CDR3 has 14 amino acids. Trimming removed 4 bases at V and 7 bases at J, with 13 bases between. On this clone itself: Its antigen remains unknown.

Expressed TCRB transcripts were sequenced after all isolated RNA was converted to cDNA. Profiled with immunoSEQ multiplex PCR; TCRdb holds only in-frame clones, not every one. The sample holds approximately 250,000 clones, over 9.5% seen once. This chain connects TRBV7-9 to TRBJ1-4, with D perhaps TRBD1 (5 bases). This TCR came from a woman in her late teens or twenties in good health. Material: naive CD4+ T cells from blood. CDR3 sequence (DNA): TGTGCCAGCAGCTCCCAGGGTTTTTCTGAAAAACTGTTTTTT. This encodes CASSSQGFSEKLFF.